This T cell receptor (beta chain) is drawn from a study of T-cell memory formation after mild COVID-19 (dated by TCRdb to the early 2020s). Concerning the study at large: Most TCR sequence clusters were specific to one of the two donors. Longitudinal TCRalpha and TCRbeta repertoire sequencing tracked T-cell clones expanding and contracting after mild COVID-19 in a couple of donors. Two young, previously healthy adult volunteers made up the cohort, one male and one female.

Trimming takes 6 bases from V and 0 bases from J, and the germline ends sit 19 bases apart. The germline V gene provides CDR1 KGHSH and CDR2 LQKENI. From the cysteine up to the phenylalanine, the CDR3 has a length of 17 residues. Only CDR3 DNA is held: 51 bases, read in frame from base 1. This sample was sequenced with an Illumina NovaSeq 6000. Using 5'RACE with constant-segment primers, TCRalpha and TCRbeta cDNA libraries were constructed, with sample barcodes and unique molecular identifiers added in the process. Trizol reagent was used to extract RNA from every sample. Libraries were amplified in two PCR steps, with a second sample barcode and Illumina TruSeq adapters added in the second step. The libraries were sequenced on an Illumina NovaSeq using 2 x 150 bp paired-end reads. From the authors' description of their analysis: Reads were demultiplexed and collapsed into UMI-guided consensus sequences with migec v1.2.7. Using mixcr v2.1.11, the UMI consensuses were aligned to TRA and TRB V and J templates and assembled into clonotypes. Expanded or contracted clonotypes were those called significant by both edgeR and NoisET, with noise models trained on biological replicates. For edgeR calls, a false discovery rate-adjusted p below 0.01 and a log2 fold-change threshold of 1 were applied. As an exploratory analysis of dynamics, max-normalized trajectories of the 1000 most abundant clonotypes were examined with PCA combined with hierarchical clustering. The CD4 or CD8 phenotype of responding clones was assigned using the separately sequenced CD4+ and CD8+ repertoires. TCRdb passed the public sequencing reads through fastp at Q25 and MiXCR, retaining productive beta sequences. Rows are combined by CDR3 protein, so each entry shows the most common genes and DNA. V and J calls and clone size were set by TCRdb, not the authors. The sample contains hundreds of thousands of distinct CDR3 sequences, 15% to 20% of them found a single time. The top ten clonotypes cover 20% to 25% of the sample.

PBMCs were isolated by Ficoll-Paque density gradient centrifugation. General conclusions and limits of the study: The study covered only a couple of mild cases, and larger cohorts including severe cases with pre-infection samples were considered necessary. Contracting CD4+ clones turned up mainly in the CM and EM memory subsets, whereas EMRA was where CD8+ clones were enriched. Balanced CD4/CD8 phenotypes were observed for clones contracting from day 15 to 85, whereas a bias towards CD4+ was observed for a second wave of clones expanding from day 15 to 37. SARS-CoV-2 specificity of the second-wave clones peaking on day 37 was not confirmed. Some responding clones were found in pre-infection memory, which suggests that pre-existing cross-reactive memory T cells took part in the SARS-CoV-2 response.

This clonotype was picked up a small number of times. Its antigen has not been determined. Qualities for individual bases were not recorded, and no much larger clone is one base off. The sequence links TRBV18 to TRBJ2-3, with no reliable assignment of the D segment. The receptor was derived from a man aged 18 to 29 who had mild COVID-19 (a few samples of this study predate the infection). The sample titles of this study are shuffled in the database, so cell type and time point are left out; the donor was told from shared clones. The sequenced sample consisted of PBMCs or a T cell subset sorted from them (not recorded which). DNA sequence: TGTGCCAGCTCCCTTTCGGTGGGTAGGCTCAGCACAGATACGCAGTATTTT. Translation gives CASSLSVGRLSTDTQYF.